This TCR beta chain was identified during a study of cytomegalovirus exposure and HLA in healthy donors. Across the whole study: Of 300 to 500 genotyped donors, about 80% clustered with self-reported Caucasian donors.

Primers for the PCR totalled 60 Vbeta and 13 Jbeta. Measured with immunoSEQ multiplex PCR; TCRdb has only the in-frame clones, and not every one. The data contain 80,000 or so clones, less than 80% of them singletons. As for this clone: Antigen specificity is unknown.

Study-wide points: Common viral pathogens (according to a later analysis) appeared linked to several of the most significant clusters. Both high specificity and high sensitivity reportedly marked the classifier's diagnosis of cytomegalovirus status.

Specimen: PBMCs. This clonotype was sampled from a man younger than 45 in good health and CMV-seropositive.

CDR3 DNA sequence: TGTGCCAGCAGTCTCGTGGAGGGCTTGGAGACCCAGTACTTC. Protein product: CASSLVEGLETQYF. The rearrangement links TRBV28 to TRBJ2-5, with TRBD2 as a possible D gene (6 bases). The CDR3 runs to 14 residues. Germline V CDR1 and CDR2: MDHEN, SYDVKM. Trimming left V 5 bases short and J 5 bases short, with 15 bases between.